One T cell receptor beta chain is described in this entry. The antigen remains unidentified. This record comes from a study of graft-versus-host responses after intestinal transplantation. Study-wide context: Isolated intestinal, liver-intestinal, or multivisceral transplants had been given to the recipients. General observations from the study: GvH clones occurred in recipient marrow; some first appeared in ileum or blood.

V gave up 0 bases and J gave up 2 bases, with 6 bases separating them. This CDR3 spans 14 amino acids. Germline V lookup: CDR1 SNHLY, CDR2 FYNNEI. Using immunoSEQ multiplex PCR, the repertoire was profiled, and TCRdb retains in-frame clones only, with some absent. This table has over 70,000 clones, 85% to 90% appearing once. The chain employs TRBV2 and TRBJ2-3, with D perhaps TRBD1 (5 bases). The specimen comprised unstimulated CD8+ T cells sorted from spleen or lymph node cells, sampled before transplant. The receptor was isolated from a human donor who was the organ donor for an intestinal transplant. The CDR3 is CASSEAGLTDTQYF. The CDR3 DNA is TGTGCCAGCAGTGAAGCGGGGCTCACAGATACGCAGTATTTT.